What follows is one T cell receptor (beta chain) and its context. Participant-reported clinical history was the basis for cohort assignment. This record belongs to a study of blood T cell repertoires in COVID-19. In the authors' methods: Estimated nucleated cell counts came from reference gene primer amplification. The table came from immunoSEQ multiplex PCR; TCRdb's copy has only in-frame clones and leaves some out. Clone size and V and J calls were adopted from that table, with D and trimming inferred from the DNA. Among around 330,000 clones listed, roughly 90% were seen once. This sequence was found in a man in his sixties who had recovered from COVID-19. Sequenced material: PBMCs or T cells enriched from blood (not recorded which).

The CDR3 DNA follows: TGCAGCGCCCTCCGGGACAGGGGCACCAATGGCTACACCTTC. It specifies CSALRDRGTNGYTF. The rearrangement uses TRBV29-1 and TRBJ1-2; TRBD1 matches at 10 bases. V trimming: 7 bases; J trimming: 6 bases; junction bases outside the gene matches: 11. CDR1 and CDR2 (germline): SQVTM, ANQGSEA. The CDR3 has 14 amino acids.